What follows describes a single TCR beta chain. This entry is derived from a study of blood T cell repertoires in COVID-19. Study details: Specimens from acute and convalescent COVID-19 originated in the United States, Italy and Spain.

Profiling relied on immunoSEQ multiplex PCR, and the TCRdb table lists in-frame clones only, not all of them. There are 55,000 to 90,000 clones in the sample; approximately 92% occur only once, and over 10% lies in the top ten. Germline CDR1 and CDR2: MNHEY and SMNVEV (reference sequence). V lost 9 bases and J lost 3, with 9 bases in between. The CDR3 sequence is 11 residues long. The TCR originated in a human donor with active COVID-19. The donor label of this sample is uncertain. Input material: peripheral blood. The chain has TRBV27 and TRBJ2-7; D remains unclear. The CDR3 loop reads CASTNSYEQYF. The DNA of the CDR3 is TGTGCCAGTACGAACAGCTACGAGCAGTACTTC.